Listed below are T cell receptor beta chains from one sample, sequenced in a study of T cell responses to AZD1222 COVID-19 vaccine. Produced via immunoSEQ multiplex PCR; TCRdb's table is partial and in-frame only. The data show 100,000 to 150,000 clones, about 88% seen once. This sample comprised peripheral blood, obtained on day 0 of AZD1222 vaccination. The receptors were sampled from an adult in good health. Each CDR3 is given with its conserved first and last residue. D genes are given only for firm matches. Not all rows give a size; the values are once, few, many and, for expanded clones, a class.

j_call: TRBJ2-7
d_call: TRBD1
v_call: TRBV24-1
clone_size: few
cdr3_nt: TGTGCCAGACGAGCCGACGGGGGACAGGGGTTAGGTAGCGAGCAGTACTTC
cdr3_aa: CARRADGGQGLGSEQYF

j_call: TRBJ2-4
d_call: -
v_call: TRBV5-6
clone_size: -
cdr3_nt: TGTGCCAGCAGCTTGGACAGGGTTTGGGACATTCAGTACTTC
cdr3_aa: CASSLDRVWDIQYF

j_call: TRBJ2-7
d_call: -
v_call: TRBV6-4
clone_size: -
cdr3_nt: TGTGCCAGCAGTGACTCTAGCACCTCCGAGCAGTACTTC
cdr3_aa: CASSDSSTSEQYF

j_call: TRBJ2-7
d_call: TRBD2
v_call: TRBV9
clone_size: few
cdr3_nt: TGTGCCAGCAGCGTAAGTCCCCGCTTAGCGGGAGGGGGCGAGCAGTACTTC
cdr3_aa: CASSVSPRLAGGGEQYF

j_call: TRBJ1-2
d_call: TRBD1
v_call: TRBV29-1
clone_size: few
cdr3_nt: TGCAGCGTTGTGAGGACAGGGGGCGATGGCTACACCTTC
cdr3_aa: CSVVRTGGDGYTF

j_call: TRBJ2-1
d_call: -
v_call: TRBV5-8
clone_size: -
cdr3_nt: TGTGCCAGCAGCGCCAGAGCAAGGGGAATTAATGAGCAGTTCTTC
cdr3_aa: CASSARARGINEQFF

j_call: TRBJ1-5
d_call: -
v_call: TRBV10-3
clone_size: -
cdr3_nt: TGTGCCGCCGTGGGGGCTACGGGCCAGCCCCAGCATTTT
cdr3_aa: CAAVGATGQPQHF

j_call: TRBJ2-2
d_call: TRBD1
v_call: TRBV3-1/TRBV3-2
clone_size: -
cdr3_nt: TGTGCCAGCAGCCGGGGACAGGGGAACACCGGGGAGCTGTTTTTT
cdr3_aa: CASSRGQGNTGELFF

j_call: TRBJ2-5
d_call: TRBD1
v_call: TRBV27
clone_size: once
cdr3_nt: TGTGCCAGCAGTCCGCAGGGGGCTGCAGAGACCCAGTACTTC
cdr3_aa: CASSPQGAAETQYF

j_call: TRBJ1-3
d_call: TRBD1
v_call: TRBV7-2
clone_size: -
cdr3_nt: TGTGCCAGCAGCCCACAGGGGAACACTGGAAACACCATATATTTT
cdr3_aa: CASSPQGNTGNTIYF

j_call: TRBJ2-5
d_call: TRBD1
v_call: TRBV10-2
clone_size: -
cdr3_nt: TGCGCCAGCAGTAGGCAGGGGGAAGAGACCCAGTACTTC
cdr3_aa: CASSRQGEETQYF

j_call: TRBJ1-5
d_call: -
v_call: TRBV7-2
clone_size: -
cdr3_nt: TGTGCCAGCAGCTTAGTACAGGAGGGATCAAATCAGCCCCAGCATTTT
cdr3_aa: CASSLVQEGSNQPQHF

j_call: TRBJ2-7
d_call: -
v_call: TRBV18
clone_size: -
cdr3_nt: TGTGCCAGCTCACCCGTGGAAAGGGGAAAGAACGAGCAGTACTTC
cdr3_aa: CASSPVERGKNEQYF

j_call: TRBJ2-1
d_call: TRBD2
v_call: TRBV11-2
clone_size: -
cdr3_nt: TGTGCCAGCAGCCGAAACCAAGCGGGGGGCCACTACAATGAGCAGTTCTTC
cdr3_aa: CASSRNQAGGHYNEQFF

j_call: TRBJ1-5
d_call: -
v_call: TRBV27
clone_size: -
cdr3_nt: TGTGCCAGCAGTTTCCCCACCAGCAATCAGCCCCAGCATTTT
cdr3_aa: CASSFPTSNQPQHF

j_call: TRBJ1-1
d_call: -
v_call: TRBV30
clone_size: -
cdr3_nt: TGTGCCTGGAGTGTATCGAGGGCTGAAGCTTTCTTT
cdr3_aa: CAWSVSRAEAFF

j_call: TRBJ1-5
d_call: TRBD1
v_call: TRBV28
clone_size: -
cdr3_nt: TGTGCCAGCAGTCCCATTATAGGGGACAGATATAGCAATCAGCCCCAGCATTTT
cdr3_aa: CASSPIIGDRYSNQPQHF

j_call: TRBJ1-5
d_call: -
v_call: TRBV7-2
clone_size: -
cdr3_nt: TGTGCCAGCAGCTCGCGTATCAATCAGCCCCAGCATTTT
cdr3_aa: CASSSRINQPQHF

j_call: TRBJ2-7
d_call: -
v_call: TRBV27
clone_size: -
cdr3_nt: TGTGCCAGCAGTTTGGGCGGGACCTACGAGCAGTACTTC
cdr3_aa: CASSLGGTYEQYF

j_call: TRBJ1-1
d_call: -
v_call: TRBV3-1/TRBV3-2
clone_size: -
cdr3_nt: TGTGCCAGCAGCCAGTACGAGGCCACTGAAGCTTTCTTT
cdr3_aa: CASSQYEATEAFF

j_call: TRBJ2-1
d_call: TRBD1
v_call: TRBV29-1
clone_size: few
cdr3_nt: TGCAGCGCTACGGGACAGAACTACAATGAGCAGTTCTTC
cdr3_aa: CSATGQNYNEQFF

j_call: TRBJ1-5
d_call: TRBD1
v_call: TRBV18
clone_size: -
cdr3_nt: TGTGCCAGCTCACCAGGGGGACAGGCGCGAAATCAGCCCCAGCATTTT
cdr3_aa: CASSPGGQARNQPQHF

j_call: TRBJ1-4
d_call: -
v_call: TRBV6-4
clone_size: -
cdr3_nt: TGTGCCAGCAGTGATTCCGGCAGTCCCAATGAAAAACTGTTTTTT
cdr3_aa: CASSDSGSPNEKLFF

j_call: TRBJ1-1
d_call: -
v_call: TRBV29-1
clone_size: -
cdr3_nt: TGCAGCGTTACCAGCACGGGTACTGAAGCTTTCTTT
cdr3_aa: CSVTSTGTEAFF

j_call: TRBJ1-1
d_call: -
v_call: TRBV5-1
clone_size: -
cdr3_nt: TGCGCCAGCAACCTAAGGGGAGCCGACACTGAAGCTTTCTTT
cdr3_aa: CASNLRGADTEAFF